Following are 8 T cell receptor beta chains from one sample sequenced in a study of T cell repertoires in cytomegalovirus infection. For these TCRs, the target antigens are not known. TCRdb reprocessed the reads via MiXCR and lists one record per CDR3 protein. The table has 400,000 to 600,000 distinct CDR3 sequences, roughly 42% seen once; the top ten hold around two fifths. The source material was cultured PBMCs, sampled from culture after CMV antigen stimulation. The receptor source for this set is a human donor in good health (CMV status not recorded). Some clones in this sample may be carry-over from other donors' samples.

The chain recombines TRBV11-2 with TRBJ1-1; D gene uncertain. With 5 bases removed from V and 7 bases from J, the gap between germline ends came to 8 bases. This CDR3 is built from 11 residues. From germline, CDR1 is SGHAT and CDR2 FQNNGV. In nucleotides, the CDR3 is TGTGCCAGCAGCGCAGGCCTTGAAGCTTTCTTT. Translation gives CASSAGLEAFF.

This clonotype has just one count. This sequence joins TRBV5-6 and TRBJ1-1, with D perhaps TRBD1 (6 bases). Per germline, CDR1 SGHDT and CDR2 YYEEEE. The ends were cut back, 4 bases at V and 5 bases at J, with 12 bases in the middle. The CDR3 has 13 amino acids. CDR3 sequence (DNA): TGTGCCAGCAGCCAAACAGGGTGGACTGAAGCTTTCTTT. Translating gives CASSQTGWTEAFF. Variable domain in full (rest from reference TRBV5-6 and TRBJ1-1): DAGVTQSPTHLIKTRGQQVTLRCSPKSGHDTVSWYQQALGQGPQFIFQYYEEEERQRGNFPDRFSGHQFPNYSSELNVNALLLGDSALYLCASSQTGWTEAFFGQGTRLTVV.

This clonotype was seen a few times. The V gene is TRBV6-1, the J gene TRBJ1-4, with D possibly TRBD1 on 5 matching bases. In germline, CDR1 is MNHNS, CDR2 SASEGT. Deletions cut 3 bases from V and 3 bases from J, with 5 bases between. The CDR3 is 13 amino acids. The CDR3 coding sequence is TGTGCCAGCAGTGAGGGACCTAATGAAAAACTGTTTTTT. Amino acids: CASSEGPNEKLFF.

The chain has TRBV7-2 and TRBJ2-3; D perhaps matches TRBD2 (6 bases). V lost 5 bases and J lost 6, with 15 bases in between. CDR1 SGHTA and CDR2 FQGNSA come from the germline V gene. This CDR3 is 14 amino acids long. For the CDR3, the DNA is TGTGCCAGCAGCCCCGTAGGACTAATTGATACGCAGTATTTT. Translating it yields CASSPVGLIDTQYF.

The chain employs TRBV10-3 and TRBJ2-6; D perhaps matches TRBD1 (5 bases). The germline V gene has CDR1 ENHRY and CDR2 SYGVKD. Trimming cost V 5 bases and J 2 bases, with 10 bases left between them. This CDR3 comprises 15 residues. CDR3 in amino acids: CAISQGFAGANVLTF. The CDR3 coding sequence is TGTGCCATCAGTCAGGGATTCGCTGGGGCCAACGTCCTGACTTTC.

This clonotype came up a few times. V usage is TRBV19 and J usage is TRBJ2-3; 7 positions agree with TRBD2. The CDR3 has 16 residues. The junction had 7 bases not matched to a gene; V was cut back by 4 bases and J by 0 bases. CDR1 LNHDA and CDR2 SQIVND come from the germline V gene (reference sequence). The CDR3 loop is CASSTRQRGSTDTQYF. The CDR3 DNA sequence: TGTGCCAGTAGTACCCGCCAGCGGGGTAGCACAGATACGCAGTATTTT.

This clonotype was counted a few times. The chain uses TRBV18 and TRBJ2-2; D ambiguous. The V gene lost 3 bases and the J gene lost 0 bases, with 11 bases spanning the gap. The germline V gene encodes CDR1 KGHSH and CDR2 LQKENI. CDR3 length: 16 residues. CDR3 protein: CASSPNTASNTGELFF. In DNA, the CDR3 is TGTGCCAGCTCACCTAACACAGCTTCGAACACCGGGGAGCTGTTTTTT. Full variable domain (remainder filled in from reference TRBV18 and TRBJ2-2): NAGVMQNPRHLVRRRGQEARLRCSPMKGHSHVYWYRQLPEEGLKFMVYLQKENIIDESGMPKERFSAEFPKEGPSILRIQQVVRGDSAAYFCASSPNTASNTGELFFGEGSRLTVL.

The chain joins TRBV7-2 to TRBJ2-5; 13 bases line up with TRBD2. The CDR3 has 15 amino acids. V lost 5 bases and J lost 5; bases outside the gene matches: 5. CDR1 SGHTA and CDR2 FQGNSA come from the germline V gene. CDR3 sequence (DNA): TGTGCCAGCAGCCCGGGACTAGCGGGACTGGAGACCCAGTACTTC. Protein product: CASSPGLAGLETQYF.